Detailed here is one TCR beta chain. Treatment of the sample: 15 to 20 received Ad26.COV2.S at low or high dose, single or two shots; 5 received placebo; per-sample allocation not given. Samples analyzed were those drawn on day 63 after the first vaccine or placebo injection. Generated by immunoSEQ multiplex PCR, the TCRdb table keeps only in-frame clones and is missing some. The sample shows approximately 300,000 clones, around four fifths of them seen only once. This CDR3 comprises 14 residues. V lost 3 bases, J lost 5 bases, and 11 bases lay in between. Germline assignment: CDR1 MDHEN and CDR2 SYDVKM. This sample stems from a study of Ad26.COV2.S vaccination and SARS-CoV-2 variants.

The rearrangement uses TRBV28 and TRBJ1-5; D is possibly TRBD1 (5 bases). This specimen was peripheral blood, taken in a trial of Ad26.COV2.S vaccine versus placebo. The origin of this receptor is a person between 18 and 65 years old who received the Ad26.COV2.S COVID-19 vaccine or a placebo. CDR3 sequence: CASSFITGHQPQHF. The CDR3 nucleotides are TGTGCCAGCAGTTTCATTACGGGGCATCAGCCCCAGCATTTT.